The 25 T cell receptor beta chains presented below share a single source sample, sequenced in a study of OX40 agonist ivuxolimab in advanced cancers. Measured with immunoSEQ multiplex PCR; TCRdb has only the in-frame clones, and not every one. The sample contains roughly 76,000 clones, around 84% of which appear only once. The specimen comprised CD4+ or CD8+ T cells sorted from blood, sampled in a trial of the OX40 agonist ivuxolimab. These receptors were obtained from an adult with an advanced solid tumor such as melanoma, head and neck, liver or kidney cancer.

The chain couples TRBV7-2 to TRBJ2-3; D is uncertain. The CDR3 spans 11 residues. CDR1 is SGHTA and CDR2 is FQGNSA in the germline V gene. V shed 1 base and J shed 7 bases, with 3 bases lying between them. The CDR3 here is CASSLGYTQYF. DNA for the CDR3: TGTGCCAGCAGCTTAGGTTATACGCAGTATTTT. The complete variable domain, with remaining parts taken from reference TRBV7-2 and TRBJ2-3, reads GAGVSQSPSNKVTEKGKDVELRCDPISGHTALYWYRQSLGQGLEFLIYFQGNSAPDKSGLPSDRFSAERTGGSVSTLTIQRTQQEDSAVYLCASSLGYTQYFGPGTRLTVL.

The V and J genes are TRBV5-4 and TRBJ1-1; TRBD1 aligns across 9 bases. Germline trimming cut 9 bases from V and 2 bases from J; bases unmatched to any gene: 11. The length of the CDR3 is 15 residues. From germline, CDR1 is SGHNT and CDR2 YYREEE (reference sequence). CDR3 sequence reads: CATNRDRDINTEAFF. CDR3 coding DNA: TGTGCCACCAACCGGGACAGGGATATTAACACTGAAGCTTTCTTT.

The chain joins TRBV18 to TRBJ2-1; 9 nucleotides match TRBD2. Losses at the gene ends were 3 bases for V and 3 bases for J; bases not matched to a gene: 6. This CDR3 is built from 16 residues. Germline CDR1 and CDR2: KGHSH and LQKENI. In nucleotides, the CDR3 is TGTGCCAGCTCACCGAGGGCGGGGGGGATCTACAATGAGCAGTTCTTC. Translated: CASSPRAGGIYNEQFF. The whole variable domain, filled in from reference TRBV18 and TRBJ2-1, reads NAGVMQNPRHLVRRRGQEARLRCSPMKGHSHVYWYRQLPEEGLKFMVYLQKENIIDESGMPKERFSAEFPKEGPSILRIQQVVRGDSAAYFCASSPRAGGIYNEQFFGPGTRLTVL.

This clone was counted a single time. The chain has TRBV11-2 and TRBJ1-4, with a tentative D call TRBD1 (5 bases). The CDR3 runs 15 residues. Trimming cost V 1 base and J 7 bases, with 13 bases left between them. The V gene's germline CDR1 is SGHAT and CDR2 FQNNGV. This CDR3 is CASSLAGRVGEKLFF. DNA for the CDR3: TGTGCCAGCAGCTTAGCAGGCAGGGTTGGTGAAAAACTGTTTTTT.

The chain employs TRBV9 and TRBJ2-3; D not resolved. CDR3 length: 13 residues. Trimming cost V 0 bases and J 5 bases, with 7 bases left between them. Germline CDR1 reads SGDLS; CDR2 reads YYNGEE. CDR3 in DNA: TGTGCCAGCAGCGTAGAGTTTGAAGATACGCAGTATTTT. Translating gives CASSVEFEDTQYF.

This sequence joins TRBV7-9 and TRBJ1-1, with D unclear. Germline CDR1 is SEHNR and CDR2 is FQNEAQ (reference sequence). There are 13 residues in the CDR3. Trimming left V 7 bases short and J 3 bases short, with 12 bases between. CDR3 in DNA: TGTGCCAGCAAACAGATTGAGGACACTGAAGCTTTCTTT. Its protein product is CASKQIEDTEAFF.

The CDR3 sequence: CASYLRGGLNTEAFF. In DNA, the CDR3 is TGTGCCAGTTATTTGAGGGGGGGATTGAACACTGAAGCTTTCTTT. The chain recombines TRBV2 with TRBJ1-1; TRBD1 is a possible D gene (6 bases). Trimming shortened V by 9 bases and J by 0 bases, and 17 bases separated the two germline ends. The CDR3 is 15 amino acids. The germline V gene has CDR1 SNHLY and CDR2 FYNNEI.

J is TRBJ1-6 and V is TRBV5-6; 8 bases are shared with TRBD1. The CDR3 contains 15 residues. Germline CDR1 is SGHDT and CDR2 is YYEEEE. The V gene end was trimmed by 4 bases and the J gene end by 8 bases; junction bases not matched to a gene: 8. CDR3 sequence: CASSPLDRADSPLHF. In DNA, the CDR3 is TGTGCCAGCAGCCCCCTGGACAGGGCAGATTCACCCCTCCACTTT.

This clone has only a few counts. The chain combines TRBV18 with TRBJ2-1; D remains ambiguous. V lost 2 bases to trimming and J lost 7 bases, with 6 bases between them. From germline, CDR1 is KGHSH and CDR2 LQKENI. CDR3 length: 12 residues. CDR3 amino acids: CASSPGVNEQFF. The CDR3 nucleotides read TGTGCCAGCTCACCAGGGGTAAATGAGCAGTTCTTC.

The chain recombines TRBV18 with TRBJ1-5, with TRBD1 matching over 7 bases. The germline CDR1 and CDR2 sequences are KGHSH and LQKENI. CDR3 length: 14 amino acids. The ends lost 3 bases at V and 3 bases at J; junction bases unmatched: 2. This CDR3 is CASSPTGNNQPQHF. CDR3 bases: TGTGCCAGCTCACCGACAGGGAACAATCAGCCCCAGCATTTT.

The V gene is TRBV7-3, the J gene TRBJ2-1, with 12 bases identical to TRBD2. J was trimmed by 6 bases and V by 4 bases; bases with no gene match: 7. The germline V gene has CDR1 SGHTA and CDR2 FQGTGA. The CDR3 has 16 amino acids. CDR3 in amino acids: CASSSQGLAGINEQFF. CDR3 sequence (DNA): TGTGCCAGCAGCTCCCAAGGACTAGCGGGGATCAATGAGCAGTTCTTC.

The table lists this clone with a few counts. The chain combines TRBV11-2 with TRBJ1-6; no reliable D call. The CDR3 runs to 18 residues. In germline, CDR1 is SGHAT, CDR2 FQNNGV. The V end lost 0 bases, the J end lost 4 bases, and 16 bases lay between the germline ends. Written as DNA, the CDR3 is TGTGCCAGCAGCTTAGATCGTCGGGTGGCGGGGTATAATTCACCCCTCCACTTT. This gives the protein CASSLDRRVAGYNSPLHF.

DNA for the CDR3: TGTGCCAGCAGCTTAGGCGCGGCCGGGGAGCTGTTTTTT. Amino acids: CASSLGAAGELFF. This chain uses TRBV7-3 with TRBJ2-2; D remains unclear. The V and J ends lost 2 bases and 6 bases respectively, with 7 bases between them. The CDR3 has 13 residues. Germline assignment: CDR1 SGHTA and CDR2 FQGTGA.

The chain joins TRBV27 to TRBJ1-2, with D maybe TRBD1 (5 bases). CDR3 length equals 14 residues. Germline CDR1 and CDR2: MNHEY and SMNVEV (reference sequence). Trimming cost V 2 bases and J 7 bases, with 14 bases left between them. Written as DNA, the CDR3 is TGTGCCAGCAGTTTAACTCTGACAGTGGGTGGCTACACCTTC. Its translation: CASSLTLTVGGYTF.

The gene calls are TRBV6-5 and TRBJ2-6; D not resolved. CDR3 length equals 16 residues. Germline V gives CDR1 MNHEY, CDR2 SVGAGI. Trimming removed 0 bases from V and 3 bases from J, with 9 bases in between. The CDR3 DNA follows: TGTGCCAGCAGTTACTCTGCTGGGCGTGGGGCCAACGTCCTGACTTTC. It codes for CASSYSAGRGANVLTF.

The chain carries TRBV2 and TRBJ1-6; maybe TRBD1 (5 bases). The CDR3 is 15 amino acids. Looked up from germline, CDR1 is SNHLY and CDR2 is FYNNEI. The V end lost 4 bases, the J end lost 7 bases, and 14 bases lay between the germline ends. Here the CDR3 DNA reads TGTGCCAGCAGTGCCAGGGATCTAGAGAATTCACCCCTCCACTTT. It yields the protein CASSARDLENSPLHF.

This rearrangement joins TRBV6-5 to TRBJ2-3; tentative D call: TRBD1 (6 bases). This CDR3 has 15 residues. Trimming left V 2 bases short and J 4 bases short, with 13 bases between. CDR1 and CDR2 from the germline V gene are MNHEY and SVGAGI. As DNA, the CDR3 is TGTGCCAGCAGTTACGGGCCAGGGGTGGCAGATACGCAGTATTTT. This translates into CASSYGPGVADTQYF.

The chain uses TRBV4-1 and TRBJ1-2, with TRBD1 matching 7 bases. CDR3 length: 13 amino acids. Germline V gives CDR1 MGHRA, CDR2 YSYEKL. V gave up 8 bases and J gave up 5 bases; unmatched junction bases: 8. The CDR3 spells CASGLDRDYGYTF. CDR3 sequence (DNA): TGCGCCAGCGGGTTAGACAGGGATTATGGCTACACCTTC.

This clone is a singleton in its sample. The gene calls are TRBV18 and TRBJ1-5; TRBD1 is a possible D gene (5 bases). Trimming pared 2 bases from V and 5 bases from J, leaving 7 bases between. Germline lookup yields CDR1 KGHSH and CDR2 LQKENI. This CDR3 contains 13 residues. The chain's CDR3 is CASSPGADQPQHF. DNA of the CDR3: TGTGCCAGCTCACCAGGGGCCGATCAGCCCCAGCATTTT.

The chain carries TRBV7-9 and TRBJ1-1; TRBD1 is a possible D gene (5 bases). V lost 6 bases and J lost 3, with 20 bases in between. The germline V gene has CDR1 SEHNR and CDR2 FQNEAQ (reference sequence). CDR3 length equals 16 residues. CDR3 nucleotide sequence: TGTGCCAGCAGTCCCTCGGGGGATGGCGGGTACACTGAAGCTTTCTTT. Its protein is CASSPSGDGGYTEAFF. Looking up the rest from reference TRBV7-9 and TRBJ1-1 gives the full variable domain: DTGVSQNPRHKITKRGQNVTFRCDPISEHNRLYWYRQTLGQGPEFLTYFQNEAQLEKSRLLSDRFSAERPKGSFSTLEIQRTEQGDSAMYLCASSPSGDGGYTEAFFGQGTRLTVV.

By its share, this clone is medium-sized. The chain combines TRBV27 with TRBJ1-1, with D unclear. The CDR3 has 13 residues. Trimming took 3 bases from V and 3 from J, leaving 8 bases between them. CDR1 is MNHEY and CDR2 is SMNVEV in the germline V gene (reference sequence). The CDR3 sequence is CASSFKEHTEAFF. The CDR3 region has the DNA TGTGCCAGCAGTTTCAAGGAGCACACTGAAGCTTTCTTT.

This clone has a single count. The chain carries TRBV6-6 and TRBJ2-2; no firm D call. Trimming cost V 5 bases and J 8 bases, with 18 bases left between them. This CDR3 region has 15 residues. Germline V gene data show CDR1 as MNHNY and CDR2 as SVGAGI (reference sequence). CDR3 DNA: TGTGCCAGCAGTACACTCTCCGGTTCGACTGGGGAGCTGTTTTTT. It translates to CASSTLSGSTGELFF.

This clone was detected a few times. CDR3 DNA: TGTGCTAGTGGTGGACGGACAGGGGAGGGGAGGTCAGTCACCGGGGAGCTGTTTTTT. This codes for CASGGRTGEGRSVTGELFF. V is TRBV12-5 and J is TRBJ2-2; TRBD1 aligns across 9 bases. The germline gives CDR1 LGHNT, CDR2 FRNRAP. The CDR3 spans 19 residues. The trim removed 5 bases at V and 4 bases at J, leaving 17 bases unmatched.

V and J are TRBV18 and TRBJ2-5; no reliable D call. This CDR3 spans 12 amino acids. V gave up 9 bases and J gave up 3 bases, with 11 bases separating them. CDR1 KGHSH and CDR2 LQKENI come from the germline V gene. CDR3 amino acids: CASLDGEETQYF. CDR3 nucleotides: TGTGCCAGTCTAGACGGAGAAGAGACCCAGTACTTC.

J is TRBJ1-2 and V is TRBV6-5, with D unresolved. V dropped 8 bases and J dropped 4 bases, with 14 bases sitting between them. The CDR3 is 13 residues long. Germline V gives CDR1 MNHEY, CDR2 SVGAGI. The CDR3 DNA sequence: TGTGCCAGCCGTATCTCCGGCGGCTATGGCTACACCTTC. It specifies CASRISGGYGYTF.